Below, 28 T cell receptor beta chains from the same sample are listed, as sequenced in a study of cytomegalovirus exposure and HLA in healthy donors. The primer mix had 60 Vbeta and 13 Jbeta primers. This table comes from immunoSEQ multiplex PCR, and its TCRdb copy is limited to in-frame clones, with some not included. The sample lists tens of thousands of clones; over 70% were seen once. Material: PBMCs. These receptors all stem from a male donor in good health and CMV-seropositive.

CDR3 in DNA: TGTGCCAGCAGCTTGACCCCTAGCGGGGGGCGCAATGAGCAGTTCTTC. Amino acids: CASSLTPSGGRNEQFF. The rearrangement links TRBV7-6 to TRBJ2-1, with 11 positions matching TRBD2. The V gene's germline CDR1 is SGHVS and CDR2 FNYEAQ. The length of the CDR3 is 16 residues. J gave up 6 bases and V 3 bases, and 7 bases lay outside the gene matches.

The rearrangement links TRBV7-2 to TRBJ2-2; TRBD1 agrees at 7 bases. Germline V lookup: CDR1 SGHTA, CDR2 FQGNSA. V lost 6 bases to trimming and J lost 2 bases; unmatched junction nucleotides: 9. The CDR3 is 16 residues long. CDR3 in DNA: TGTGCCAGCAGGTTGACCGGGACAGCCAACACCGGGGAGCTGTTTTTT. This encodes CASRLTGTANTGELFF.

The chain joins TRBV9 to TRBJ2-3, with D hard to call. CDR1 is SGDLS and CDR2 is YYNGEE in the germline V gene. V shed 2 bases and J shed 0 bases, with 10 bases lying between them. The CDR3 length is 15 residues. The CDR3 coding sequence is TGTGCCAGCAGCGTTGTGGGCGCGAGCACAGATACGCAGTATTTT. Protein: CASSVVGASTDTQYF.

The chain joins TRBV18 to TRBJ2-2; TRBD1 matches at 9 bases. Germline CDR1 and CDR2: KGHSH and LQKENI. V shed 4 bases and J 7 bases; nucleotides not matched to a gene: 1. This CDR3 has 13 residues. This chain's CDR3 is CASSRTGDGELFF. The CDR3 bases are TGTGCCAGCTCACGGACAGGGGACGGGGAGCTGTTTTTT.

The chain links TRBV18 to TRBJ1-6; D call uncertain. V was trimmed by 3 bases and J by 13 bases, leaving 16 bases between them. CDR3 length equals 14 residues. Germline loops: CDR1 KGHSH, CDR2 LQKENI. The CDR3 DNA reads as TGTGCCAGCTCACCTTCCGCCGGTGGGCTCCCCCTCCACTTT. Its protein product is CASSPSAGGLPLHF.

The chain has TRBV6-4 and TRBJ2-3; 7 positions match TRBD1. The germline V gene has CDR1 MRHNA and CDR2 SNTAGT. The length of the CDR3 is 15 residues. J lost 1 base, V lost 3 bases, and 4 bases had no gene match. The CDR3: CASSEAGTGTDTQYF. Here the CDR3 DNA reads TGTGCCAGCAGTGAAGCAGGGACAGGCACAGATACGCAGTATTTT.

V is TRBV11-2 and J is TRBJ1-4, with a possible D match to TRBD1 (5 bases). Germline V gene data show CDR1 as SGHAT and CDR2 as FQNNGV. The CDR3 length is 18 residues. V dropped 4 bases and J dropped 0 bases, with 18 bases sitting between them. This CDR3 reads CASSSRPGTDTTNEKLFF. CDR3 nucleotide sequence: TGTGCCAGCAGCTCACGTCCCGGGACTGATACAACTAATGAAAAACTGTTTTTT. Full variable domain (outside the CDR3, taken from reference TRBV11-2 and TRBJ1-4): EAGVAQSPRYKIIEKRQSVAFWCNPISGHATLYWYQQILGQGPKLLIQFQNNGVVDDSQLPKDRFSAERLKGVDSTLKIQPAKLEDSAVYLCASSSRPGTDTTNEKLFFGSGTQLSVL.

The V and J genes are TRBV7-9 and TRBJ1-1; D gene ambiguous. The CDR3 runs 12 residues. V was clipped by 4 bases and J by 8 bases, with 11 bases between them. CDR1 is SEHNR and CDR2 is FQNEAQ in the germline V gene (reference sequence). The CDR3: CASSSPRSEAFF. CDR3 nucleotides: TGTGCCAGCAGCTCACCCAGATCAGAAGCTTTCTTT.

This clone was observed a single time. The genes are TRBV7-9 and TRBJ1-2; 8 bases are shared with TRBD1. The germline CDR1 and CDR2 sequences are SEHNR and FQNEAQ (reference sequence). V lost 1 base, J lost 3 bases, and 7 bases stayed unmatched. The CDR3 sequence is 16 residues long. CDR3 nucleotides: TGTGCCAGCAGCTTAGGGAGGGACAGGAGGGACTATGGCTACACCTTC. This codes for CASSLGRDRRDYGYTF. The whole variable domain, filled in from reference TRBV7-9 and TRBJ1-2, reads DTGVSQNPRHKITKRGQNVTFRCDPISEHNRLYWYRQTLGQGPEFLTYFQNEAQLEKSRLLSDRFSAERPKGSFSTLEIQRTEQGDSAMYLCASSLGRDRRDYGYTFGSGTRLTVV.

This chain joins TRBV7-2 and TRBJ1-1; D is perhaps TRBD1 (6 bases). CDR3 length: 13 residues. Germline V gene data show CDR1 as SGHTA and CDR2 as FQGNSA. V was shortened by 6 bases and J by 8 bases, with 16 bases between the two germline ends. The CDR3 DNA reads TGTGCCAGCAGTCTAGACCAGGGGCAGGAAGCTTTCTTT. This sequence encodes CASSLDQGQEAFF.

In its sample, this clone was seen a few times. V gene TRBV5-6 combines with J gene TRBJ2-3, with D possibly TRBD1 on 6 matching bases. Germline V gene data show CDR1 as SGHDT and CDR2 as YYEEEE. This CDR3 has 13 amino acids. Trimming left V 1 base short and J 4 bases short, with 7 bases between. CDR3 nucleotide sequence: TGTGCCAGCAGCTTGCCAGGGGCAGATACGCAGTATTTT. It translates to CASSLPGADTQYF.

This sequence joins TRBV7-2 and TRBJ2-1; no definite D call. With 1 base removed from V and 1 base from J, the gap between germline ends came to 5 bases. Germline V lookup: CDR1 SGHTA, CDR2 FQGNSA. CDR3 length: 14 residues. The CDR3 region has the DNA TGTGCCAGCAGCTTAGAGCTTTCCTACAATGAGCAGTTCTTC. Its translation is CASSLELSYNEQFF.

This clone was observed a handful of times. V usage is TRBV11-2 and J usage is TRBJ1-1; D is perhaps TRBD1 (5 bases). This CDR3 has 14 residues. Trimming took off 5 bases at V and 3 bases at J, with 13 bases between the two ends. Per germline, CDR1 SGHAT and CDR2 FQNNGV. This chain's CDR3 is CASSISDRYTEAFF. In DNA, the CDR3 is TGTGCCAGCAGCATAAGCGACAGATACACTGAAGCTTTCTTT.

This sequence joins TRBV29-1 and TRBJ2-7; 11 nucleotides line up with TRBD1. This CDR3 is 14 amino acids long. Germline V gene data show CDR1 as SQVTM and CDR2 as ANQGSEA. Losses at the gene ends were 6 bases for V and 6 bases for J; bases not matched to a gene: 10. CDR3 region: CSVHRGGQGGEQYF. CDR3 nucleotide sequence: TGCAGCGTGCACAGGGGGGGACAGGGGGGCGAGCAGTACTTC.

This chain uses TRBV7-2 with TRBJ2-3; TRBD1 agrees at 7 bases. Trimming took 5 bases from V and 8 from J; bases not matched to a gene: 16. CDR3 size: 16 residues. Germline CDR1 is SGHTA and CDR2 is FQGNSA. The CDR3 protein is CASSARISGQRPTQYF. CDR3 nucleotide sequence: TGTGCCAGCAGCGCGAGGATCTCGGGACAGCGTCCTACGCAGTATTTT. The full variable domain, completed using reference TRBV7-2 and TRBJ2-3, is GAGVSQSPSNKVTEKGKDVELRCDPISGHTALYWYRQSLGQGLEFLIYFQGNSAPDKSGLPSDRFSAERTGGSVSTLTIQRTQQEDSAVYLCASSARISGQRPTQYFGPGTRLTVL.

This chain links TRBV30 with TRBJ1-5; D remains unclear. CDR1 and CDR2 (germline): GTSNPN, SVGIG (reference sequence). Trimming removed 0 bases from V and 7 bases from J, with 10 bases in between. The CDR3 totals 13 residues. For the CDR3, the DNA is TGTGCCTGGAGTGTACTTTCCAACCAGCCCCAGCATTTT. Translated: CAWSVLSNQPQHF.

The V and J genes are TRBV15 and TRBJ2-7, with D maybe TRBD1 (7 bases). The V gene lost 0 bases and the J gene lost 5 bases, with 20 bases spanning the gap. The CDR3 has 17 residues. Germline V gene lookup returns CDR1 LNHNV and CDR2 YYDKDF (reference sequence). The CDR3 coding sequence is TGTGCCACCAGCAGAGATAGGAGGACAGGACTACTGAACGAGCAGTACTTC. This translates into CATSRDRRTGLLNEQYF.

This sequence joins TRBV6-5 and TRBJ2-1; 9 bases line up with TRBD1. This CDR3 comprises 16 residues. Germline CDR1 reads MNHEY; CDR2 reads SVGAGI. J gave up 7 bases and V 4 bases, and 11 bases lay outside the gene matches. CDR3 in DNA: TGTGCCAGCAGTTCAAGGCCGGGGACAGGGCGTAATGAGCAGTTCTTC. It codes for CASSSRPGTGRNEQFF.

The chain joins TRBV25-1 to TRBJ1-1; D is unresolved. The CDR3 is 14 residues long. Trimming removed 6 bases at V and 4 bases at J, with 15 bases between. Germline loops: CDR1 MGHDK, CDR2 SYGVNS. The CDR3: CASREGGRRTEAFF. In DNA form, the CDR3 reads TGTGCCAGCAGAGAAGGAGGCAGGCGCACTGAAGCTTTCTTT.

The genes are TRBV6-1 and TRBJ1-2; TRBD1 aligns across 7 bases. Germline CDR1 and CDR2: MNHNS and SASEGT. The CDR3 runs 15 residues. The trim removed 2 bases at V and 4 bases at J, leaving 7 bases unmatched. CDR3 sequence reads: CASSEIGGGFYGYTF. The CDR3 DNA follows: TGTGCCAGCAGTGAAATAGGAGGGGGCTTCTATGGCTACACCTTC.

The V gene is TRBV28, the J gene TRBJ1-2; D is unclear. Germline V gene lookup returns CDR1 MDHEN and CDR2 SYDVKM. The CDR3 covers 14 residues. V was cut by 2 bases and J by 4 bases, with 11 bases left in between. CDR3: CASSLKLALYGYTF. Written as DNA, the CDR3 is TGTGCCAGCAGTTTAAAATTGGCTCTCTATGGCTACACCTTC.

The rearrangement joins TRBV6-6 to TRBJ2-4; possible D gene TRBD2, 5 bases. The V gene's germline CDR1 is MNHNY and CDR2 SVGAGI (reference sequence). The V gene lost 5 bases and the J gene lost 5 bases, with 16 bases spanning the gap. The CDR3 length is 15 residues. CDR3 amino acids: CASSVPGNLENIQYF. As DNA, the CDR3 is TGTGCCAGCAGTGTTCCGGGGAATCTAGAAAACATTCAGTACTTC.

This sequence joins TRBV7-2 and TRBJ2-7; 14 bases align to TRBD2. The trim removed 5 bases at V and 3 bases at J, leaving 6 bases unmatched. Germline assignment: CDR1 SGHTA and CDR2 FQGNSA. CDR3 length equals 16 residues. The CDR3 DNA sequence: TGTGCCAGCAGCCCCCAGGGACTAGCGGGGGACTACGAGCAGTACTTC. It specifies CASSPQGLAGDYEQYF.

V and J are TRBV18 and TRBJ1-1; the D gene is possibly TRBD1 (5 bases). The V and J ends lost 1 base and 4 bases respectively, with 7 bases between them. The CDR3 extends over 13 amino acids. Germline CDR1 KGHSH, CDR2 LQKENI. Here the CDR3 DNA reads TGTGCCAGCTCACCACAAGGGGCCACTGAAGCTTTCTTT. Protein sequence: CASSPQGATEAFF.

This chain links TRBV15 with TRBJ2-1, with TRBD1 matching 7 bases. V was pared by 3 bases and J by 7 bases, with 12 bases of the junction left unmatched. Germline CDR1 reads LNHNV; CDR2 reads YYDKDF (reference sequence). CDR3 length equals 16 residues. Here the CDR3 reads CATSRFRQGTGNEQFF. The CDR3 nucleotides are TGTGCCACCAGCAGGTTTAGACAGGGAACGGGGAATGAGCAGTTCTTC.

In DNA form, the CDR3 reads TGTGCCAGCAGTTGGGACAGGGACGCGAGGGAGCTGTTTTTT. Translation: CASSWDRDARELFF. V gene TRBV7-8 combines with J gene TRBJ2-2, with 9 positions matching TRBD1. The length of the CDR3 is 14 residues. CDR1 SGHVS and CDR2 FQNEAQ come from the germline V gene. The ends lost 6 bases at V and 9 bases at J; junction bases unmatched: 8.

CDR3 DNA: TGTGCCAGCAGCTTATTAGCAGGGGGCACCACTGAAGCTTTCTTT. It translates to CASSLLAGGTTEAFF. This chain joins TRBV7-9 and TRBJ1-1, with 8 bases identical to TRBD1. V was pared by 2 bases and J by 4 bases, with 6 bases of the junction left unmatched. The CDR3 has 15 amino acids. Germline CDR1 and CDR2: SEHNR and FQNEAQ (reference sequence). The variable domain in full, completed from reference TRBV7-9 and TRBJ1-1, reads DTGVSQNPRHKITKRGQNVTFRCDPISEHNRLYWYRQTLGQGPEFLTYFQNEAQLEKSRLLSDRFSAERPKGSFSTLEIQRTEQGDSAMYLCASSLLAGGTTEAFFGQGTRLTVV.

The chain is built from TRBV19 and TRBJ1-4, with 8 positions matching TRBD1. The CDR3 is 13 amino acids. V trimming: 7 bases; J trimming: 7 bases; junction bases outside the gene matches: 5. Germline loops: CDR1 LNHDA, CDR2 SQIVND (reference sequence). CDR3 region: CASKGQGVEKLFF. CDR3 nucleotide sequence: TGTGCCAGTAAAGGACAGGGTGTTGAAAAACTGTTTTTT.